Ten or more counts support the clone carrying this TCR beta chain. Its target is not known. This entry comes from a study of T-cell reconstitution after alpha-beta-depleted transplantation in children. Study-level findings and limits: Day-60 TCRbeta diversity that was high in some patients was derived from surviving recipient T cells and thymic progenitors. Reportedly, roughly two months post-transplant, alpha-beta T cells arose from several hundred expanded graft clones.

V was cut by 0 bases and J by 4 bases, with 14 bases left in between. The CDR3 sequence is 16 residues long. Germline-derived CDR1 and CDR2 are SGHRS and YFSETQ. Preparation of the TCRbeta library involved a method that used unique molecular identifiers. TCRdb processed the PCR reads anew with MiXCR; each CDR3 protein has one entry. In the table there are 200,000 or so distinct CDR3 sequences, 5% to 7.5% of which are singletons. The rearrangement links TRBV5-1 to TRBJ2-1; D possibly corresponds to TRBD2 (6 bases). The sequencing here drew on PBMCs, taken before TCRalphabeta/CD19-depleted stem cell transplant. The TCR comes from a girl under three years old with combined immunodeficiency, due to receive a stem cell transplant. Here the CDR3 DNA reads TGCGCCAGCAGCTTGGGGGGGACTGGCTTTTACAATGAGCAGTTCTTC. Translating it yields CASSLGGTGFYNEQFF. Supplemented by reference TRBV5-1 and TRBJ2-1, the full variable domain reads KAGVTQTPRYLIKTRGQQVTLSCSPISGHRSVSWYQQTPGQGLQFLFEYFSETQRNKGNFPGRFSGRQFSNSRSEMNVSTLELGDSALYLCASSLGGTGFYNEQFFGPGTRLTVL.